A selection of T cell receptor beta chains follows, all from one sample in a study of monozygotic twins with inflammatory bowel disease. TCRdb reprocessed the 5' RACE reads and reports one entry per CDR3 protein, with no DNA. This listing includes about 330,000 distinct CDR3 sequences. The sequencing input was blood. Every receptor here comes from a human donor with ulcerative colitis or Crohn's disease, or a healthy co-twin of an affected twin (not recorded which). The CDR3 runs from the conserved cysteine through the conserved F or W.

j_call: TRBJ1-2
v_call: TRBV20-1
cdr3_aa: CSARDRVADGYTF

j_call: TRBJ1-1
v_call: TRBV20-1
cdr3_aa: CSARDQGLNTEAFF

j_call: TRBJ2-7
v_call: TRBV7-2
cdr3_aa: CASSTLDRPEQYF

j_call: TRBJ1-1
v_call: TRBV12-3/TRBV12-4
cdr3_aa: CASTGGRTEAFF

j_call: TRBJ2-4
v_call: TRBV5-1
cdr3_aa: CASSPVGDRGNLAKNIQYF

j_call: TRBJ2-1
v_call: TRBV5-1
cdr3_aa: CASKSWEADSYNEQFF

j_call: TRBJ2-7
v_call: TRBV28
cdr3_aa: CASSLTSGGYEQYF

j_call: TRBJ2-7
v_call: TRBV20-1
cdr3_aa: CSARPSTSGDSYEQYF

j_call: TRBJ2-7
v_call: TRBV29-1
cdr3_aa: CSVRGQTYEQYF

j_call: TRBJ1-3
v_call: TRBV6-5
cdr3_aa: CASSYGQATGNTIYF

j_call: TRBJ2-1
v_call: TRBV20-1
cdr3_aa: CSASGLYNEQFF

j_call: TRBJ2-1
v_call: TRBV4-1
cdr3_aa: CASSRQDSSGGATEQFF

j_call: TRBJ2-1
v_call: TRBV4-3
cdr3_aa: CASSQGQGVDEQFF

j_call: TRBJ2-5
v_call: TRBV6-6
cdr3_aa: CASSGGSLETQYF

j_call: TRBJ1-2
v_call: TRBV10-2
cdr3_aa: CASSEQGGSGYTF

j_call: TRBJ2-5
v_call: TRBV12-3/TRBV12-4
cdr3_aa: CASSSILQWETQYF

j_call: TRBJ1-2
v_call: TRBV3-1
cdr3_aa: CASSQVPGTYGYTF

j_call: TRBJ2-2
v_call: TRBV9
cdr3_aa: CASSPYYLTGELFF

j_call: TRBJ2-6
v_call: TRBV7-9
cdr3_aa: CASSPVQVSGANVLTF

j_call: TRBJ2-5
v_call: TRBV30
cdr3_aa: CAWSFGTEETQYF

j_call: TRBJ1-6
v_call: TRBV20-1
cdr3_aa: CSALGTGLGSNSPLHF

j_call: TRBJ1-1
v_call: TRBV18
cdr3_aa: CASSLMGDTEAFF

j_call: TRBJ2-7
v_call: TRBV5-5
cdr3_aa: CASSLTGTGASYEQYF

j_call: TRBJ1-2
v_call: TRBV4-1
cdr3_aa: CASSQESAGYTF

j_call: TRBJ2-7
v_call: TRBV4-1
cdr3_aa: CASSQEAGQGYEQYF

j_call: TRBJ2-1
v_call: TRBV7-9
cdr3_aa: CASSLRFGTERDEQFF

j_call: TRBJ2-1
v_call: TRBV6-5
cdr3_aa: CASSPRTSGGRVQFF

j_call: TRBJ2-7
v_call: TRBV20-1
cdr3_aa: CSAIEGPYEQYF

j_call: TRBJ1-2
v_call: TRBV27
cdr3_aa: CTSSLSPPQGSYGYTF

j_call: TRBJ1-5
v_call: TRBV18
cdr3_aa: CASSPQLSNQPQHF

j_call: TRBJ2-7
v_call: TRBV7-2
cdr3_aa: CASSPQSSTYEQYF

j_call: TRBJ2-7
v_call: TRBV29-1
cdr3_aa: CSVDGQGHEQYF

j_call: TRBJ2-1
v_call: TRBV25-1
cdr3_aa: CASSEYRGQGANEQFF

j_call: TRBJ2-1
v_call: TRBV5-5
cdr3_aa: CASSLVSSGNNNEQFF

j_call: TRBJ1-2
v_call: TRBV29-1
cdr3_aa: CSVEDGYGTGGYTF

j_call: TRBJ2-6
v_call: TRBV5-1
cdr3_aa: CASSPDNGRNVLTF

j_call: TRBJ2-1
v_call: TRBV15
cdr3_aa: CATSGTSGSHEQFF

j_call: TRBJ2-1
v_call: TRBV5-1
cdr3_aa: CASSFSLAPGNEQFF

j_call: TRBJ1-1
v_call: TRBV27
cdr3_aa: CASSLRSPGHGARNTEAFF

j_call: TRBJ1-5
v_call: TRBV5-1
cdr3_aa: CASSYRGGEDQPQHF

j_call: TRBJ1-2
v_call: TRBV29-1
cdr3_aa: CSGGGGVGAGYTF

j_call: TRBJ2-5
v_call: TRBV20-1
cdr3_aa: CSAKAGGVETQYF

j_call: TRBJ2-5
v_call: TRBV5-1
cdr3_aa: CASSPGSGGFETQYF

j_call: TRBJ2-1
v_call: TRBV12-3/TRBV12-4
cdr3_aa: CASSLNRWGEQFF

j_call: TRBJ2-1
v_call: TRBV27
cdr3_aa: CATSYGSSYNEQFF

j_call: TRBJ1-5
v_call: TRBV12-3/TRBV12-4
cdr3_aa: CASFLTGSNQPQHF

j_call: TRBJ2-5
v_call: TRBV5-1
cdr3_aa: CASITGGASRETQYF

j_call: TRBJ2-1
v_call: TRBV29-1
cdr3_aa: CSVEGGFSSYNEQFF

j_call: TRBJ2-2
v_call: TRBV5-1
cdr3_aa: CASSLVPSSNTGELFF

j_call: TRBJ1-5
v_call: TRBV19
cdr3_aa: CASRTDPNSNQPQHF

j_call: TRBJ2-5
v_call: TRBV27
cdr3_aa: CASSFSLRETQYF

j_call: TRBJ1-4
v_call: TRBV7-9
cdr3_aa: CASSLPGASATNEKLFF

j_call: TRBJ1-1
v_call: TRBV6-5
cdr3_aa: CASSYEVVGNTEAFF

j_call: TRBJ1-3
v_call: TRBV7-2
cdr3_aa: CASSLAGGFGGSGSGNTIYF

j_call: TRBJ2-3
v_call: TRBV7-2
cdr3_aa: CASSWTSGGSNTQYF

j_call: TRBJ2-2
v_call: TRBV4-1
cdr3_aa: CASSQDTGLAGVRTGELFF

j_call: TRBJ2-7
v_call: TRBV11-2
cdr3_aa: CASSLDFEDRVSEEQYF

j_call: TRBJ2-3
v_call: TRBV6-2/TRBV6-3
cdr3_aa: CAGSGPSRTNTQYF